This T cell receptor (beta chain) was identified in a study of cytomegalovirus exposure and HLA in healthy donors. The PCR contained 60 Vbeta and 13 Jbeta primers. Measured with immunoSEQ multiplex PCR; TCRdb has only the in-frame clones, and not every one. The sample lists about 190,000 clones, approximately 70% occurring once. V shed 5 bases and J 5 bases; nucleotides not matched to a gene: 5. CDR3 length equals 13 residues. Per the germline V gene, CDR1 is SGHDN and CDR2 is FVKESK. The sample taken for sequencing was PBMCs. The J gene is TRBJ2-7, the V gene TRBV14, with TRBD1 identical over 8 bases. The origin of this receptor is a woman in her thirties in good health and CMV-seropositive. The CDR3 DNA follows: TGTGCCAGCAGCACGGACAGGGTCAACGAGCAGTACTTC. Translated, it gives CASSTDRVNEQYF.